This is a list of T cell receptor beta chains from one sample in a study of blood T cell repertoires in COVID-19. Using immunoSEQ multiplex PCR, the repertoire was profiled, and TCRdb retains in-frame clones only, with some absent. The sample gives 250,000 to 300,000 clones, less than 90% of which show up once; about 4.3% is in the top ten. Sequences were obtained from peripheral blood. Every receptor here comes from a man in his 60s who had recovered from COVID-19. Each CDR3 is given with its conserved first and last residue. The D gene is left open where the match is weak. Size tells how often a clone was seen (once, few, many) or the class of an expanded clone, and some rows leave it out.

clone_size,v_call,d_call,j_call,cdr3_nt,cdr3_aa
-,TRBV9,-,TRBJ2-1,TGTGCCAGCAGCCCGTCTGCGGGGGCGGACTACAATGAGCAGTTCTTC,CASSPSAGADYNEQFF
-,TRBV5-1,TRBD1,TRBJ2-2,TGCGCCAGCAGCTTTGGGACAGGGGGGACCGGGGAGCTGTTTTTT,CASSFGTGGTGELFF
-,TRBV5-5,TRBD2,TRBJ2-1,TGTGCCAGCAGCTTGGTTGGCGGGGGAGACTACAATGAGCAGTTCTTC,CASSLVGGGDYNEQFF
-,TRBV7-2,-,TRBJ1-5,TGTGCCAGCAGCTTTGGGCAGAGCAATCAGCCCCAGCATTTT,CASSFGQSNQPQHF
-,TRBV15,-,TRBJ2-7,TGTGCCACCAGCAGAACAGTGGACTACGAGCAGTACTTC,CATSRTVDYEQYF
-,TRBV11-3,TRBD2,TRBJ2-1,TGTGCCAGCAGTCTAGCGGGAGGCTATGAGCAGTTCTTC,CASSLAGGYEQFF
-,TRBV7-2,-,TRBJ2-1,TGTGCCAGCAGCTACCTCGGGGGGCTGAGCTCCTACAATGAGCAGTTCTTC,CASSYLGGLSSYNEQFF
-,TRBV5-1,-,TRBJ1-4,TGCGCCAGCAGCTTACCGGGACTGCTGAATGAAAAACTGTTTTTT,CASSLPGLLNEKLFF
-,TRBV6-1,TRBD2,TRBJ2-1,TGTGCCAGCAGTGAGGGGACTAGCTTCTACAATGAGCAGTTCTTC,CASSEGTSFYNEQFF
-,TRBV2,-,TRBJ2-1,TGTGCCAGCAGTGAAGCGGGGACAAGGGGCCGTGGCAATGAGCAGTTCTTC,CASSEAGTRGRGNEQFF
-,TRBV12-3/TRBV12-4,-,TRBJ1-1,TGTGCCAGCAGGAGAGCTTTGAACACTGAAGCTTTCTTT,CASRRALNTEAFF
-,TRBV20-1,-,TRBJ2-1,TGCAGTGCCGGGTGGGATGAGCAGTTCTTC,CSAGWDEQFF
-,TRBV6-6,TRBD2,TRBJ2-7,TGTGCCAGCAGGGCCGGGGGGGCCAACGAGCAGTACTTC,CASRAGGANEQYF
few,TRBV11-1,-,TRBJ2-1,TGTGCCAGCAGCTTGATGGCGGGGACCTACAATGAGCAGTTCTTC,CASSLMAGTYNEQFF
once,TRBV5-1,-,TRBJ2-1,TGCGCCAGCAGCTTGGTAGTCGGAGGAACGCGATACAATGAGCAGTTCTTC,CASSLVVGGTRYNEQFF
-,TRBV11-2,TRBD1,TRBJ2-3,TGTGCCAGCAGCTATTTGGGCGGGACAGGGGCGTTGAGCACAGATACGCAGTATTTT,CASSYLGGTGALSTDTQYF
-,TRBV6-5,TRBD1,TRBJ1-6,TGTGCCAGCAGTTTTACGGGACAGTCTAGCTCACCCCTCCACTTT,CASSFTGQSSSPLHF
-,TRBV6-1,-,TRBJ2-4,TGTGCCAGCAGTGAAGGGGGCGGACACAGTACCAAAAACATTCAGTACTTC,CASSEGGGHSTKNIQYF
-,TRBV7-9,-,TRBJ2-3,TGTGCCAGCAGCCCCCGCGGCGGGAGCACAGATACGCAGTATTTT,CASSPRGGSTDTQYF